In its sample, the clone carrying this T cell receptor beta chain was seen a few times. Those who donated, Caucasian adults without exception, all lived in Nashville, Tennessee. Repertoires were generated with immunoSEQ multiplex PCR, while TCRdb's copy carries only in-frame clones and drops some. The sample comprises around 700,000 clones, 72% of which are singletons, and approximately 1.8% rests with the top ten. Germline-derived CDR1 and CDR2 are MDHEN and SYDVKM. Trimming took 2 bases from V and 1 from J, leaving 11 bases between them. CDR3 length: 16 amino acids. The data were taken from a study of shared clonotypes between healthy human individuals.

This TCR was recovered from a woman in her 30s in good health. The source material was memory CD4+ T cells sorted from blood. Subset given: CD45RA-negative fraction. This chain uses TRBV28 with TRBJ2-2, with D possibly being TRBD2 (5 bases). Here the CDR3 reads CASSLRTALNTGELFF. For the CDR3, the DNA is TGTGCCAGCAGTTTACGGACTGCATTGAACACCGGGGAGCTGTTTTTT.